The 28 T cell receptor beta chains given below trace back to one sample, sequenced in a study of blood T cell repertoires in COVID-19. Clones were sequenced by immunoSEQ multiplex PCR, and TCRdb holds only the in-frame ones, with some missing. The sample contains about 430,000 clones, 70% to 90% of which appear only once. The sequencing input was PBMCs or T cells enriched from blood (not recorded which). The source of these receptors is a woman aged 18-30 years who had been exposed to COVID-19.

The CDR3 coding sequence is TGTGCCAGCAGTCAACCCAGGGAAGCTTTCTTT. This sequence encodes CASSQPREAFF. The chain has TRBV6-7 and TRBJ1-1; D not certain. TRBV6-7 is identified as an open reading frame with a role that is uncertain. CDR3 length: 11 residues. V gave up 5 bases and J gave up 8 bases, with 9 bases separating them.

The genes are TRBV11-1 and TRBJ2-7, with a weak D call TRBD1 (6 bases). The CDR3 loop spans 15 amino acids. With 2 bases removed from V and 2 bases from J, the gap between germline ends came to 13 bases. Germline loops: CDR1 SGHAT, CDR2 FQDESV (reference sequence). CDR3 bases: TGTGCCAGCAGCTTACCAGGGCAGGGGCCCTACGAGCAGTACTTC. It codes for CASSLPGQGPYEQYF.

The chain combines TRBV29-1 with TRBJ1-1; D remains unclear. Germline-derived CDR1 and CDR2 are SQVTM and ANQGSEA. The V end was cut by 1 base, the J end by 9 bases, with 9 bases between. This CDR3 has 11 residues. CDR3 protein: CSVEVDSQAFF. Written as DNA, the CDR3 is TGCAGCGTTGAAGTCGACTCTCAAGCTTTCTTT.

The chain is built from TRBV15 and TRBJ1-2; 8 bases match TRBD1. Germline lookup yields CDR1 LNHNV and CDR2 YYDKDF (reference sequence). V shed 0 bases, J shed 4 bases, and the junction held 10 bases outside the gene matches. The CDR3 has 17 residues. The CDR3 loop is CATSRDVVSGQAYGYTF. CDR3 DNA sequence: TGTGCCACCAGCAGAGATGTAGTGTCGGGACAGGCCTATGGCTACACCTTC. The variable domain in full, completed from reference TRBV15 and TRBJ1-2, reads DAMVIQNPRYQVTQFGKPVTLSCSQTLNHNVMYWYQQKSSQAPKLLFHYYDKDFNNEADTPDNFQSRRPNTSFCFLDIRSPGLGDTAMYLCATSRDVVSGQAYGYTFGSGTRLTVV.

This rearrangement joins TRBV6-2 or TRBV6-3 to TRBJ1-1, with D perhaps TRBD1 (5 bases). The CDR3 covers 15 residues. Trimming took off 6 bases at V and 1 base at J, with 15 bases between the two ends. Per the germline V gene, CDR1 is MNHEY and CDR2 is SVGEGT. CDR3: CASSPWGEANTEAFF. CDR3 bases: TGTGCCAGCAGCCCGTGGGGGGAGGCGAACACTGAAGCTTTCTTT.

The rearrangement links TRBV27 to TRBJ1-1; TRBD1 matches at 7 bases. V gave up 6 bases and J gave up 4 bases; unmatched junction bases: 14. Germline CDR1 and CDR2: MNHEY and SMNVEV (reference sequence). The CDR3 consists of 16 residues. The CDR3 nucleotides read TGTGCCAGCAGCGAGACAGGGATATCTCCAGGCACTGAAGCTTTCTTT. This translates into CASSETGISPGTEAFF.

V gene TRBV6-1 combines with J gene TRBJ1-2, with a weak D call TRBD1 (5 bases). The CDR3 length is 13 residues. Trimming removed 2 bases from V and 4 bases from J, with 8 bases in between. The V gene's germline CDR1 is MNHNS and CDR2 SASEGT. The CDR3 DNA is TGTGCCAGCAGTGAAAGGGGCGTCTATGGCTACACCTTC. The encoded protein is CASSERGVYGYTF.

The rearrangement uses TRBV2 and TRBJ2-7; 10 positions match TRBD2. Trimming cost V 4 bases and J 4 bases; bases outside gene matches: 19. CDR3 length equals 19 residues. CDR1 SNHLY and CDR2 FYNNEI come from the germline V gene. The CDR3 is CASSVNSPVAGGISYEQYF. Here the CDR3 DNA reads TGTGCCAGCAGTGTTAATTCCCCTGTAGCGGGGGGCATATCTTACGAGCAGTACTTC.

The chain uses TRBV28 and TRBJ2-5, with 7 bases fitting TRBD2. Germline CDR1 and CDR2: MDHEN and SYDVKM. This CDR3 spans 14 amino acids. V gave up 9 bases and J gave up 5 bases; unmatched junction bases: 12. The CDR3 loop is CASRPGLEGETQYF. CDR3 DNA sequence: TGTGCCAGTCGGCCCGGACTAGAAGGGGAGACCCAGTACTTC.

The gene calls are TRBV3-1 (or the pseudogene TRBV3-2) and TRBJ2-7; 8 nucleotides line up with TRBD1. V was clipped by 1 base and J by 11 bases; unmatched bases: 4. This CDR3 has 12 amino acids. Germline CDR1 is LGHDT and CDR2 is YNNKEL (reference sequence). The CDR3 sequence: CASSQGRQGKYF. In nucleotides, the CDR3 is TGTGCCAGCAGCCAAGGGCGACAGGGGAAGTACTTC.

This clone has only one observation. The sample holds other DNA sequences that translate to the same CDR3. The chain couples TRBV28 to TRBJ1-5, with D perhaps TRBD1 (5 bases). V was shortened by 7 bases and J by 2 bases, with 12 bases between the two germline ends. Germline V gives CDR1 MDHEN, CDR2 SYDVKM. The CDR3 length is 14 residues. Written as DNA, the CDR3 is TGTGCCAGCACGCCGGGGGGTGGCAATCAGCCCCAGCATTTT. As protein: CASTPGGGNQPQHF.

V is TRBV25-1 and J is TRBJ1-3; no clear D. The CDR3 covers 15 residues. Trimming pared 5 bases from V and 4 bases from J, leaving 15 bases between. Germline lookup yields CDR1 MGHDK and CDR2 SYGVNS. The CDR3 coding sequence is TGTGCCAGCAGTCGAAGACGGGTGAAGGGAAACACCATATATTTT. Protein sequence: CASSRRRVKGNTIYF.

The V call is TRBV18, the J call TRBJ2-7, with 7 positions matching TRBD2. The V gene end was trimmed by 2 bases and the J gene end by 3 bases; junction bases not matched to a gene: 7. Germline V lookup: CDR1 KGHSH, CDR2 LQKENI. This CDR3 comprises 15 residues. CDR3: CASSPFSGKVYEQYF. CDR3 DNA sequence: TGTGCCAGCTCACCATTCAGCGGGAAGGTCTACGAGCAGTACTTC.

This chain uses TRBV19 with TRBJ1-2; D may be TRBD1 (5 bases). The CDR3 totals 14 residues. Germline V lookup: CDR1 LNHDA, CDR2 SQIVND (reference sequence). Trimming removed 0 bases from V and 5 bases from J, with 10 bases in between. CDR3 residues: CASSIEGREYGYTF. CDR3 coding DNA: TGTGCCAGTAGTATAGAGGGGCGCGAATATGGCTACACCTTC.

A single count supports this clone. The chain recombines TRBV5-1 with TRBJ2-7; 9 bases fit TRBD2. The CDR3 is 15 residues long. V trimming: 2 bases; J trimming: 0 bases; junction bases outside the gene matches: 3. Germline V gene lookup returns CDR1 SGHRS and CDR2 YFSETQ. CDR3 residues: CASSLSGRSSYEQYF. In DNA, the CDR3 is TGCGCCAGCAGCTTAAGCGGGAGGAGCTCCTACGAGCAGTACTTC.

V and J are TRBV23-1 and TRBJ1-6, with a tentative D call TRBD1 (6 bases). TRBV23-1 is an ORF for which the function is uncertain. The CDR3 totals 15 residues. Trimming took 4 bases from V and 7 from J, leaving 14 bases between them. The CDR3 region has the DNA TGCGCCAGCAGTCTGCAGGGGCGTTGGAATTCACCCCTCCACTTT. It specifies CASSLQGRWNSPLHF.

The rearrangement joins TRBV4-3 to TRBJ1-2; 7 bases line up with TRBD1. Germline-derived CDR1 and CDR2 are LGHNA and YSLEER. J was trimmed by 5 bases and V by 8 bases; bases with no gene match: 11. The CDR3 has 14 residues. The CDR3 DNA reads as TGCGCCAGCGGAGACCGGGACAGAGATTATGGCTACACCTTC. Translation: CASGDRDRDYGYTF.

The rearrangement joins TRBV27 to TRBJ1-2; D not certain. The V end lost 5 bases, the J end lost 10 bases, and 14 bases lay between the germline ends. Germline loops: CDR1 MNHEY, CDR2 SMNVEV (reference sequence). The length of the CDR3 is 12 residues. CDR3 in DNA: TGTGCCAGCAGTCCGAGGTTCCCAATCTACACCTTC. This sequence encodes CASSPRFPIYTF.

The chain combines TRBV5-1 with TRBJ2-3; 12 bases are a match to TRBD2. The CDR3 contains 16 residues. CDR1 SGHRS and CDR2 YFSETQ come from the germline V gene. Losses at the gene ends were 0 bases for V and 4 bases for J; bases not matched to a gene: 3. In nucleotides, the CDR3 is TGCGCCAGCAGCTTGGAACTAGCGGGAGGTGCAGATACGCAGTATTTT. Protein: CASSLELAGGADTQYF.

The genes are TRBV5-5 and TRBJ2-1; 7 nucleotides agree with TRBD2. V lost 2 bases to trimming and J lost 0 bases; unmatched junction nucleotides: 11. This CDR3 comprises 18 residues. Germline CDR1 reads SGHKS; CDR2 reads YYEKEE (reference sequence). Here the CDR3 DNA reads TGTGCCAGCAGCTTAGCTAGCGGAGCCTCCTTCTCCTACAATGAGCAGTTCTTC. This sequence encodes CASSLASGASFSYNEQFF.

The chain couples TRBV15 to TRBJ1-6; D is perhaps TRBD1 (6 bases). This CDR3 region has 16 residues. Trimming removed 0 bases from V and 10 bases from J, with 16 bases in between. Looked up from germline, CDR1 is LNHNV and CDR2 is YYDKDF (reference sequence). CDR3 nucleotides: TGTGCCACCAGCAGAGATAGGGGGACCAGGGAATCACCCCTCCACTTT. Its translation: CATSRDRGTRESPLHF.

The gene calls are TRBV7-9 and TRBJ2-7, with D perhaps matching TRBD1 (5 bases). The CDR3 contains 15 residues. V dropped 3 bases and J dropped 1 base, with 13 bases sitting between them. Germline CDR1 and CDR2: SEHNR and FQNEAQ (reference sequence). This chain's CDR3 is CASSFQGLSSYEQYF. The DNA of the CDR3 is TGTGCCAGCAGCTTTCAGGGCCTCTCTTCCTACGAGCAGTACTTC. The full variable domain, in which reference TRBV7-9 and TRBJ2-7 provide the parts outside the CDR3, is DTGVSQNPRHKITKRGQNVTFRCDPISEHNRLYWYRQTLGQGPEFLTYFQNEAQLEKSRLLSDRFSAERPKGSFSTLEIQRTEQGDSAMYLCASSFQGLSSYEQYFGPGTRLTVT.

The V gene is TRBV10-2, the J gene TRBJ2-3, with a weak D call TRBD1 (6 bases). Germline CDR1 WSHSY, CDR2 SAAADI. The length of the CDR3 is 15 residues. V shed 5 bases and J shed 5 bases, with 17 bases lying between them. The CDR3 region is CASSQGQLMGDTQYF. The CDR3, as DNA: TGCGCCAGCAGTCAAGGACAGTTGATGGGAGATACGCAGTATTTT.

The chain links TRBV9 to TRBJ2-3, with 12 bases lining up with TRBD1. Per germline, CDR1 SGDLS and CDR2 YYNGEE. The V gene end was trimmed by 4 bases and the J gene end by 2 bases; junction bases not matched to a gene: 5. The CDR3 is 16 amino acids. In DNA, the CDR3 is TGTGCCAGCAGCCCAGGGACAGGGGGCTTCACAGATACGCAGTATTTT. Encoded protein: CASSPGTGGFTDTQYF.

The chain couples TRBV7-2 to TRBJ1-5, with D uncertain. In germline, CDR1 is SGHTA, CDR2 FQGNSA. This CDR3 is built from 15 residues. V lost 8 bases, J lost 2 bases, and 16 bases lay in between. CDR3: CASGSVVPGNQPQHF. The CDR3 bases are TGTGCCAGCGGCTCCGTTGTTCCGGGCAATCAGCCCCAGCATTTT.

This clone was detected once. The chain is built from TRBV4-1 and TRBJ1-2; 7 bases are shared with TRBD1. The CDR3 is 16 residues long. Losses at the gene ends were 0 bases for V and 2 bases for J; bases not matched to a gene: 6. From germline, CDR1 is MGHRA and CDR2 YSYEKL. Here the CDR3 DNA reads TGCGCCAGCAGCCAAGATAGAGGGGGACAGAACTATGGCTACACCTTC. It specifies CASSQDRGGQNYGYTF.

J is TRBJ1-6 and V is TRBV2, with TRBD1 matching over 8 bases. Trimming cost V 3 bases and J 10 bases; bases outside gene matches: 8. Germline V gene lookup returns CDR1 SNHLY and CDR2 FYNNEI. The CDR3 covers 15 residues. The CDR3 sequence is CASSDQGASESPLHF. In nucleotides, the CDR3 is TGTGCCAGCAGTGACCAGGGGGCTTCGGAATCACCCCTCCACTTT.

This chain connects TRBV5-4 to TRBJ2-7; 9 bases match TRBD1. The junction had 11 bases not matched to a gene; V was cut back by 2 bases and J by 2 bases. Germline assignment: CDR1 SGHNT and CDR2 YYREEE (reference sequence). This CDR3 contains 17 residues. CDR3 coding DNA: TGTGCCAGCAGCTTTCCCACCGGGACAGGGAACCCCTACGAGCAGTACTTC. Translating gives CASSFPTGTGNPYEQYF.